The entry that follows covers one TCR beta chain sequence. Method: immunoSEQ multiplex PCR; TCRdb's copy keeps in-frame clones and lacks some. The sample records about 600,000 clones, nearly 98% being singletons. This entry belongs to a study of shared clonotypes between healthy human individuals. Terminally differentiated effector memory CD45RA+ cells were excluded from the naive CD8 cells, which were CD45RO-negative and positively selected for CCR7. Trimming stripped 5 bases from V and 10 bases from J, with 18 bases between. CDR3 length: 13 residues. Germline assignment: CDR1 SQVTM and CDR2 ANQGSEA.

J is TRBJ2-1 and V is TRBV29-1; D is possibly TRBD2 (5 bases). The clonotype comes from a man younger than 40 in good health. The specimen was naive CD8+ T cells sorted from blood. In DNA form, the CDR3 reads TGCAGCGTTTACGCCTCCCTCGGCGGGGAGCAGTTCTTC. It translates to CSVYASLGGEQFF.